Sequencing of this T cell receptor beta chain was carried out in a study of blood T cell repertoires in COVID-19. The data were produced by immunoSEQ multiplex PCR, yet TCRdb's version contains in-frame clones alone and is incomplete. Here the sample spans nearly 110,000 clones, approximately 80% being singletons. The junction had 10 bases not matched to a gene; V was cut back by 8 bases and J by 6 bases. The CDR3 totals 14 residues. The germline gives CDR1 LNHDA, CDR2 SQIVND (reference sequence). Material: peripheral blood. The chain carries TRBV19 and TRBJ1-5; TRBD1 matches 7 bases. This TCR derives from an older woman with acute or convalescent COVID-19. The CDR3 coding sequence is TGTGCCAGTGGGCTTGACAGGGCTGGTCAGCCCCAGCATTTT. It translates to CASGLDRAGQPQHF.